The 26 T cell receptor beta chains below were found in one sample sequenced in a study of blood T cell repertoires in COVID-19. Clones were read by immunoSEQ multiplex PCR, and TCRdb kept only the in-frame ones, dropping some. This sample yields under 350,000 clones, of which roughly 87% are seen a single time; more than 10% belongs to the top ten. The material sequenced was peripheral blood. All receptors come from a human donor in a cohort sampled during active COVID-19.

This chain joins TRBV4-2 and TRBJ1-1; TRBD1 matches at 9 bases. Trimming at V came to 4 bases and at J to 3 bases, leaving 6 bases not matched to a gene. This CDR3 region has 15 residues. Germline V gene sequence: CDR1 LGHNA, CDR2 YNFKEQ. The CDR3 DNA follows: TGTGCCAGCAGCCGGGACAGGGTTAGGGACACTGAAGCTTTCTTT. Protein: CASSRDRVRDTEAFF.

The CDR3 spells CASSVDTSGRSYNEQFF. CDR3 nucleotides: TGTGCCAGCAGCGTAGACACTAGCGGGAGGTCCTACAATGAGCAGTTCTTC. This sequence joins TRBV9 and TRBJ2-1; 12 bases line up with TRBD2. V lost 0 bases to trimming and J lost 1 base; unmatched junction nucleotides: 2. The CDR3 length is 17 residues. CDR1 is SGDLS, CDR2 YYNGEE, per germline.

V usage is TRBV11-3 and J usage is TRBJ2-1; no firm D call. CDR3 length equals 14 residues. Trimming shortened V by 3 bases and J by 2 bases, and 8 bases separated the two germline ends. Germline CDR1 SGHNT, CDR2 YENEEA. CDR3 coding DNA: TGTGCCAGCAGCTTTCGCGGAACCTACAATGAGCAGTTCTTC. Translation: CASSFRGTYNEQFF. The variable domain in full, with the rest retrieved from reference TRBV11-3 and TRBJ2-1, is EAGVVQSPRYKIIEKKQPVAFWCNPISGHNTLYWYLQNLGQGPELLIRYENEEAVDDSQLPKDRFSAERLKGVDSTLKIQPAELGDSAVYLCASSFRGTYNEQFFGPGTRLTVL.

The chain carries TRBV10-3 and TRBJ2-2; TRBD2 is a possible D gene (5 bases). V was trimmed by 2 bases and J by 4 bases, leaving 17 bases between them. Germline CDR1 and CDR2: ENHRY and SYGVKD. CDR3 length: 17 amino acids. The CDR3, as DNA: TGTGCCATCAGTGAGATACGGGATCAAGGAGCCACCGGGGAGCTGTTTTTT. Amino acids: CAISEIRDQGATGELFF.

The chain has TRBV10-2 and TRBJ2-5; D gene unclear. The CDR3 extends over 12 amino acids. Trimming took 0 bases from V and 6 from J, leaving 5 bases between them. Germline-derived CDR1 and CDR2 are WSHSY and SAAADI. This CDR3 reads CASSESRKTQYF. Here the CDR3 DNA reads TGCGCCAGCAGTGAGTCGCGAAAGACCCAGTACTTC.

This chain joins TRBV6-5 and TRBJ2-7; 9 positions agree with TRBD2. The CDR3 runs to 15 residues. Germline CDR1 MNHEY, CDR2 SVGAGI. Germline trimming cut 2 bases from V and 6 bases from J; bases unmatched to any gene: 8. CDR3 sequence reads: CASSYPSGTTSEQYF. CDR3 in DNA: TGTGCCAGCAGTTACCCTAGCGGGACCACATCCGAGCAGTACTTC.

The V call is TRBV27, the J call TRBJ2-7; D may be TRBD1 (6 bases). Germline V lookup: CDR1 MNHEY, CDR2 SMNVEV (reference sequence). Trimming removed 8 bases at V and 2 bases at J, with 16 bases between. The length of the CDR3 is 14 residues. CDR3 protein: CASSPQGSTYEQYF. CDR3 bases: TGTGCCAGCTCGCCGCAGGGGAGCACCTACGAGCAGTACTTC.

This rearrangement joins TRBV6-5 to TRBJ1-1; D might be TRBD1 (5 bases). Per the germline V gene, CDR1 is MNHEY and CDR2 is SVGAGI. Trimming took off 6 bases at V and 2 bases at J, with 13 bases between the two ends. The CDR3 contains 14 residues. Here the CDR3 reads CASRGGAPNTEAFF. CDR3 bases: TGTGCCAGCAGGGGAGGGGCGCCTAACACTGAAGCTTTCTTT.

The chain couples TRBV7-2 to TRBJ2-1, with 8 bases fitting TRBD2. CDR3 size: 15 residues. Germline assignment: CDR1 SGHTA and CDR2 FQGNSA. With V trimmed by 1 base and J by 4 bases, 3 bases remained unmatched. The CDR3 sequence is CASSLGSGVYNEQFF. The CDR3 DNA sequence: TGTGCCAGCAGCTTAGGTAGCGGGGTTTACAATGAGCAGTTCTTC.

The CDR3 region has the DNA TGTGCCAGCTCAGCGGGACAGCCTAACGAGCAGTACTTC. The encoded protein is CASSAGQPNEQYF. This chain uses TRBV18 with TRBJ2-7, with a tentative D call TRBD1 (7 bases). CDR1 and CDR2 (germline): KGHSH, LQKENI. V dropped 5 bases and J dropped 5 bases, with 13 bases sitting between them. This CDR3 spans 13 amino acids.

The V gene is TRBV7-2, the J gene TRBJ2-5; no clear D. The CDR3 is 13 amino acids. Trimming removed 4 bases from V and 4 bases from J, with 10 bases in between. In germline, CDR1 is SGHTA, CDR2 FQGNSA. The DNA of the CDR3 is TGTGCCAGCAGCTCTTACATATCAGAGACCCAGTACTTC. This sequence encodes CASSSYISETQYF.

This clone was observed a few times. The chain couples TRBV7-9 to TRBJ1-1; unclear D gene. Germline values: CDR1 SEHNR, CDR2 FQNEAQ (reference sequence). V dropped 0 bases and J dropped 4 bases, with 21 bases sitting between them. The CDR3 spans 18 residues. The CDR3 DNA reads as TGTGCCAGCAGCTTAGCAATTCTCTCGGGGTTTCGGGGCACTGAAGCTTTCTTT. This codes for CASSLAILSGFRGTEAFF.

This chain uses TRBV7-6 with TRBJ2-3, with D possibly being TRBD2 (6 bases). The length of the CDR3 is 17 residues. The V end was cut by 5 bases, the J end by 6 bases, with 24 bases between. Germline CDR1 SGHVS, CDR2 FNYEAQ. The CDR3 DNA follows: TGTGCCAGCAGCCCGGAGGTAATAGCGGTTGCAGCTGATACGCAGTATTTT. Translation: CASSPEVIAVAADTQYF.

This chain joins TRBV3-1 (or the pseudogene TRBV3-2) and TRBJ1-2; 8 bases match TRBD1. The CDR3 is 14 residues long. Germline CDR1 is LGHDT and CDR2 is YNNKEL (reference sequence). V was pared by 1 base and J by 2 bases, with 0 bases of the junction left unmatched. The CDR3, as DNA: TGTGCCAGCAGCCAAGGACAGGGGAACTATGGCTACACCTTC. It is translated as CASSQGQGNYGYTF.

This chain uses TRBV28 with TRBJ2-7, with 7 bases aligning to TRBD1. The germline gives CDR1 MDHEN, CDR2 SYDVKM. The CDR3 runs to 20 residues. V gave up 3 bases and J gave up 4 bases; unmatched junction bases: 24. The CDR3 is CASSFPSPGTVPVLRYEQYF. CDR3 nucleotides: TGTGCCAGCAGTTTTCCTTCCCCGGGGACAGTACCTGTGTTGCGTTACGAGCAGTACTTC.

The rearrangement uses TRBV7-2 and TRBJ2-3, with 7 bases that match TRBD2. The V gene's germline CDR1 is SGHTA and CDR2 FQGNSA. After removal of 3 bases from V and 1 base from J, the junction contained 4 bases not matched to a gene. The CDR3 loop spans 15 amino acids. The CDR3 nucleotides are TGTGCCAGCAGCTTGAGCGGGACCCGCACAGATACGCAGTATTTT. This gives the protein CASSLSGTRTDTQYF.

The V call is TRBV4-3, the J call TRBJ1-1; the D is unclear. This CDR3 has 17 residues. Between the trimmed V and J ends, which lost 0 bases and 5 bases, there was a span of 19 bases. Germline values: CDR1 LGHNA, CDR2 YSLEER. CDR3 DNA sequence: TGCGCCAGCAGCCAAGATCGGGATAATAGGGTGGGAACTGAAGCTTTCTTT. Translation gives CASSQDRDNRVGTEAFF.

The count of this clone is one. V usage is TRBV30 and J usage is TRBJ2-2; 14 bases line up with TRBD2. Germline V lookup: CDR1 GTSNPN, CDR2 SVGIG (reference sequence). The length of the CDR3 is 18 residues. The trim removed 2 bases at V and 7 bases at J, leaving 12 bases unmatched. This CDR3 is CAWSLLGLAGGQGGELFF. The CDR3 coding sequence is TGTGCCTGGAGTCTCCTCGGACTAGCGGGAGGCCAGGGCGGGGAGCTGTTTTTT.

This rearrangement joins TRBV4-1 to TRBJ2-5; D unresolved. V shed 4 bases and J shed 5 bases, with 20 bases lying between them. CDR1 is MGHRA and CDR2 is YSYEKL in the germline V gene. The CDR3 has 16 residues. The CDR3 loop reads CASSLSSRLLGETQYF. CDR3 nucleotides: TGCGCCAGCAGCCTCTCGAGTAGACTGTTAGGCGAGACCCAGTACTTC.

The J gene is TRBJ2-5, the V gene TRBV11-3, with TRBD2 matching over 8 bases. V trimming: 5 bases; J trimming: 3 bases; junction bases outside the gene matches: 5. The germline V gene encodes CDR1 SGHNT and CDR2 YENEEA. CDR3 length: 14 residues. This chain's CDR3 is CASSPAGGKETQYF. CDR3 nucleotide sequence: TGTGCCAGCAGCCCGGCGGGGGGAAAAGAGACCCAGTACTTC. Together with reference TRBV11-3 and TRBJ2-5, the CDR3 gives the full variable domain: EAGVVQSPRYKIIEKKQPVAFWCNPISGHNTLYWYLQNLGQGPELLIRYENEEAVDDSQLPKDRFSAERLKGVDSTLKIQPAELGDSAVYLCASSPAGGKETQYFGPGTRLLVL.

The chain employs TRBV7-9 and TRBJ2-2; 9 nucleotides line up with TRBD2. Unmatched junction bases numbered 4, after V lost 5 bases and J lost 6 bases. Looked up from germline, CDR1 is SEHNR and CDR2 is FQNEAQ (reference sequence). The CDR3 is 14 amino acids. CDR3 sequence: CASSLTSGPGELFF. CDR3 bases: TGTGCCAGCAGCCTAACTAGCGGGCCCGGGGAGCTGTTTTTT.

V gene TRBV19 combines with J gene TRBJ1-6; tentatively, D is TRBD1 (5 bases). Trimming stripped 3 bases from V and 7 bases from J, with 10 bases between. CDR1 is LNHDA, CDR2 SQIVND, per germline (reference sequence). This CDR3 has 14 residues. CDR3 region: CASSIGRVNSPLHF. The DNA for the CDR3 is TGTGCCAGTAGTATCGGCAGGGTGAATTCACCCCTCCACTTT.

This clone has a handful of counts. V gene TRBV7-9 combines with J gene TRBJ1-2, with D unclear. The CDR3 sequence is 15 residues long. Germline V lookup: CDR1 SEHNR, CDR2 FQNEAQ (reference sequence). Trimming shortened V by 4 bases and J by 5 bases, and 17 bases separated the two germline ends. The DNA for the CDR3 is TGTGCCAGCAGCTCCCGTCCCCCCACTTTATATGGCTACACCTTC. Translated, it gives CASSSRPPTLYGYTF.

This chain uses TRBV11-2 with TRBJ1-1; D remains ambiguous. Germline CDR1 is SGHAT and CDR2 is FQNNGV. V lost 1 base, J lost 0 bases, and 9 bases lay in between. The CDR3 covers 15 residues. The CDR3 DNA follows: TGTGCCAGCAGCTTAGTAGCGGGGTTGAACACTGAAGCTTTCTTT. It encodes CASSLVAGLNTEAFF.

This chain connects TRBV7-9 to TRBJ2-1; possibly TRBD1 for D (6 bases). Germline-derived CDR1 and CDR2 are SEHNR and FQNEAQ (reference sequence). The CDR3 totals 13 residues. V gave up 5 bases and J gave up 8 bases, with 13 bases separating them. CDR3 protein: CASSLLGGHEQFF. CDR3 in DNA: TGTGCCAGCAGCCTATTAGGGGGACATGAGCAGTTCTTC.

J is TRBJ2-2 and V is TRBV6-5; 12 bases align to TRBD2. The junction had 2 bases not matched to a gene; V was cut back by 5 bases and J by 4 bases. Germline values: CDR1 MNHEY, CDR2 SVGAGI. CDR3 length: 15 amino acids. The CDR3 DNA sequence: TGTGCCAGCAGTCCTAGCGGGAGGGCCACCGGGGAGCTGTTTTTT. Translation gives CASSPSGRATGELFF.